This is a list of T cell receptor beta chains from one sample in a study of human T cells and chemical hapten exposure. TCRdb re-called the RACE reads through MiXCR, storing one row per CDR3 protein. The table includes more than 300,000 distinct CDR3 sequences, over 5% detected once. The sample in question was whole blood, obtained in connection with sensitization to the hapten diphenylcyclopropenone (DPC). The receptors were gathered from a woman aged 18-29 years with alopecia areata. Some clones in this sample may be carry-over from other donors' samples. Both conserved end residues are part of each CDR3. D genes are given only for firm matches. Clone size appears in some rows only: once, few, many, or a class for an expanded clone.

j_call | v_call | clone_size | d_call | cdr3_nt | cdr3_aa
TRBJ1-1 | TRBV27 | . | TRBD1 | TGTGCCAGCCGGGGACAGGGCTACACTGAAGCTTTCTTT | CASRGQGYTEAFF
TRBJ2-1 | TRBV6-5 | . | . | TGTGCCAGCAGTTACGACATTAGTAATGAGCAGTTCTTC | CASSYDISNEQFF
TRBJ2-3 | TRBV7-9 | few | TRBD2 | TGTGCCAGCAGCTTACCCCACTTGAGGACGGGACTAGCGGGGTCAGATACGCAGTATTTT | CASSLPHLRTGLAGSDTQYF
TRBJ2-3 | TRBV20-1 | many | TRBD2 | TGCAGTGCTAGAGATCCAACTAGCGGGCCGTTTGATACGCAGTATTTT | CSARDPTSGPFDTQYF
TRBJ2-1 | TRBV21-1 | many | . | TGTGCCAGCAGCGAAAAGGAAACAGGGGGCGGTGAGCAGTTCTTC | CASSEKETGGGEQFF
TRBJ1-2 | TRBV6-6 | many | . | TGTGCCAGCAGTTACGGGGGTGCTAACTATGGCTACACCTTC | CASSYGGANYGYTF
TRBJ1-3 | TRBV12-3/TRBV12-4 | . | . | TGTGCCAGCAACTGGGGACGCGGACTCTCTGGAAACACCATATATTTT | CASNWGRGLSGNTIYF
TRBJ1-4 | TRBV7-9 | many | TRBD1 | TGTGCCAGCACCAGGACAGGGAATGAAAAACTGTTTTTT | CASTRTGNEKLFF
TRBJ2-2 | TRBV7-2 | few | . | TGTGCCAGCAGCCCACAGGCGGGGAACCCACGCGTCACCGGGGAGCTGTTTTTT | CASSPQAGNPRVTGELFF
TRBJ2-5 | TRBV20-1 | few | TRBD2 | TGCAGTGCTAGACCCTGGGCTAGCGGGGGTGCCCAAGAGACCCAGTACTTC | CSARPWASGGAQETQYF
TRBJ1-6 | TRBV5-6 | few | . | TGTGCCAGCAGCCCACGAATAGGAAATTCACCCCTCCACTTT | CASSPRIGNSPLHF
TRBJ2-2 | TRBV28 | . | TRBD1 | TGTGCCAGCAGTACTACAGGACAGGGGTTGGCCGGGGAGCTGTTTTTT | CASSTTGQGLAGELFF
TRBJ2-3 | TRBV10-3 | . | . | TGTGCCATCAGTGAAGGGTCAGTGGGCGGCACAGATACGCAGTATTTT | CAISEGSVGGTDTQYF
TRBJ1-1 | TRBV20-1 | . | . | TGCAGTGCTATCCCTACTGGGGGGGGCCTAACTGAAGCTTTCTTT | CSAIPTGGGLTEAFF
TRBJ1-1 | TRBV29-1 | many | . | TGCAGCGTTGTACTAGGGTTAGAAGCTTTCTTT | CSVVLGLEAFF
TRBJ1-5 | TRBV3-1 | few | TRBD1 | TGTGCCAGCAGCCAAGACAGGGACAGGGGTTTTCCCCAGCATTTT | CASSQDRDRGFPQHF
TRBJ1-6 | TRBV4-2 | many | TRBD1 | TGTGCCAGCAGCCCGACGGACAGGGGGCATTCACCCCTCCACTTT | CASSPTDRGHSPLHF
TRBJ2-7 | TRBV5-1 | many | TRBD1 | TGCGCCAGCAGCTTGGAGCAGGGGGCGTACGAGCAGTACTTC | CASSLEQGAYEQYF
TRBJ1-5 | TRBV7-2 | few | . | TGTGCCAGCAGCCCTGATGGTAACCCCCAACCCCAGCATTTT | CASSPDGNPQPQHF
TRBJ1-4 | TRBV27 | . | . | TGTGCCAGCAGTGCGTGGGGGCTAGTGAGTGAAAAACTGTTTTTT | CASSAWGLVSEKLFF
TRBJ2-7 | TRBV27 | few | . | TGTGCCAGCAGTTCCCTAGCGCAGTCCTACGAGCAGTACTTC | CASSSLAQSYEQYF
TRBJ1-1 | TRBV9 | few | . | TGTGCCAGCGGAAGAACAGGGAACACTGAAGCTTTCTTT | CASGRTGNTEAFF
TRBJ2-3 | TRBV7-8 | . | . | TGTGCCAGCAGACTATCAACTAGCACAGATACGCAGTATTTT | CASRLSTSTDTQYF
TRBJ2-7 | TRBV6-6 | . | . | TGTGCCAGCAGCGACAGGAACGAGCAGTACTTC | CASSDRNEQYF
TRBJ2-2 | TRBV10-3 | many | TRBD1 | TGTGCCATCAGTCCACAGGGGGCGTCTGAAGGCGGGGAGCTGTTTTTT | CAISPQGASEGGELFF
TRBJ2-1 | TRBV12-3/TRBV12-4 | many | TRBD2 | TGTGCCAGCAGTTTTGGGGGGCGAGGGCTAGCGGGACCTCAGCACAATGAGCAGTTCTTC | CASSFGGRGLAGPQHNEQFF
TRBJ1-1 | TRBV12-3/TRBV12-4 | many | . | TGTGCCAGCAGTCCCTCCCGTTTTGAGGGGGTTCGGGAGGTTGAAGCTTTCTTT | CASSPSRFEGVREVEAFF
TRBJ2-1 | TRBV7-2 | . | . | TGTGCCAGCAAGGGCAACACGTACAATGGGCAGTTCTTC | CASKGNTYNGQFF
TRBJ1-4 | TRBV5-1 | many | . | TGCGCCAGCAGCTTGGAGGGGGGAGAGGAAAAACTGTTTTTT | CASSLEGGEEKLFF
TRBJ1-2 | TRBV6-1 | . | . | . | CASSSSQEGYTF
TRBJ1-1 | TRBV5-5 | many | . | TGTGCCAGCAGAACCGACAGAACGAACACTGAAGCTTTCTTT | CASRTDRTNTEAFF
TRBJ2-3 | TRBV7-2 | many | . | TGTGCCAGCAGCTTACCCGGGCTTAAACAGTATTTT | CASSLPGLKQYF
TRBJ2-7 | TRBV10-3 | many | TRBD1 | TGTGCCACGACCCGGGACAGGGCGTCCTACGAGCAGTACTTC | CATTRDRASYEQYF
TRBJ2-5 | TRBV2 | few | TRBD2 | TGTGCCAGCAGATTTAGCGGGGCGGAGACCCAGTACTTC | CASRFSGAETQYF
TRBJ2-7 | TRBV28 | many | . | TGTGCCAGCAGTTTCCCCCAGGGGTCCCACGAGCAGTACTTC | CASSFPQGSHEQYF
TRBJ1-5 | TRBV3-1 | many | . | TGTGCCAGCAGCCAAGATAGAATTCAGCCCCAGCATTTT | CASSQDRIQPQHF
TRBJ2-5 | TRBV6-1 | few | TRBD2 | TGTGCCAGCAGCGGAAGCGGGGGGGCAGAAGAGACCCAGTACTTC | CASSGSGGAEETQYF
TRBJ1-1 | TRBV7-3 | . | TRBD1 | TGTGCCAGCAGCGCACAGGGGATCGCGAACACTGAAGCTTTCTTT | CASSAQGIANTEAFF
TRBJ1-2 | TRBV15 | few | TRBD1 | TGTGCCACCAGCAGAGCGAAGACAGGGGGTTATAATGGCTACACCTTC | CATSRAKTGGYNGYTF
TRBJ1-1 | TRBV29-1 | . | . | TGCAGCGTTGAAGACGATGGCCTGAACACTGAAGCTTTCTTT | CSVEDDGLNTEAFF
TRBJ1-6 | TRBV20-1 | few | . | TGCAGTGCTAGAGATGAGGGGAGGTCCTATAATTCACCCCTCCACTTT | CSARDEGRSYNSPLHF
TRBJ2-1 | TRBV12-3/TRBV12-4 | few | TRBD2 | TGTGCCAGCAGCTTACCTCTAGCGGGGGGCACCAGCTCCTACAATGAGCAGTTCTTC | CASSLPLAGGTSSYNEQFF
TRBJ1-2 | TRBV27 | . | . | TGTGCCAGCAGTTTATATGGTCGGGGCTACACCTTC | CASSLYGRGYTF
TRBJ2-3 | TRBV15 | . | . | TGTGCCACCAGCAGGTCCAAGGTGCGGGCTAGCACAGATACGCAGTATTTT | CATSRSKVRASTDTQYF
TRBJ2-2 | TRBV21-1 | many | . | TGTGCCAGCAGCACAGGGGTATACACCGGGGAGCTGTTTTTT | CASSTGVYTGELFF
TRBJ2-3 | TRBV7-2 | . | TRBD2 | TGTGCCAGCAGCATCAAGAGCGGGGGGGCGAACACAGATACGCAGTATTTT | CASSIKSGGANTDTQYF